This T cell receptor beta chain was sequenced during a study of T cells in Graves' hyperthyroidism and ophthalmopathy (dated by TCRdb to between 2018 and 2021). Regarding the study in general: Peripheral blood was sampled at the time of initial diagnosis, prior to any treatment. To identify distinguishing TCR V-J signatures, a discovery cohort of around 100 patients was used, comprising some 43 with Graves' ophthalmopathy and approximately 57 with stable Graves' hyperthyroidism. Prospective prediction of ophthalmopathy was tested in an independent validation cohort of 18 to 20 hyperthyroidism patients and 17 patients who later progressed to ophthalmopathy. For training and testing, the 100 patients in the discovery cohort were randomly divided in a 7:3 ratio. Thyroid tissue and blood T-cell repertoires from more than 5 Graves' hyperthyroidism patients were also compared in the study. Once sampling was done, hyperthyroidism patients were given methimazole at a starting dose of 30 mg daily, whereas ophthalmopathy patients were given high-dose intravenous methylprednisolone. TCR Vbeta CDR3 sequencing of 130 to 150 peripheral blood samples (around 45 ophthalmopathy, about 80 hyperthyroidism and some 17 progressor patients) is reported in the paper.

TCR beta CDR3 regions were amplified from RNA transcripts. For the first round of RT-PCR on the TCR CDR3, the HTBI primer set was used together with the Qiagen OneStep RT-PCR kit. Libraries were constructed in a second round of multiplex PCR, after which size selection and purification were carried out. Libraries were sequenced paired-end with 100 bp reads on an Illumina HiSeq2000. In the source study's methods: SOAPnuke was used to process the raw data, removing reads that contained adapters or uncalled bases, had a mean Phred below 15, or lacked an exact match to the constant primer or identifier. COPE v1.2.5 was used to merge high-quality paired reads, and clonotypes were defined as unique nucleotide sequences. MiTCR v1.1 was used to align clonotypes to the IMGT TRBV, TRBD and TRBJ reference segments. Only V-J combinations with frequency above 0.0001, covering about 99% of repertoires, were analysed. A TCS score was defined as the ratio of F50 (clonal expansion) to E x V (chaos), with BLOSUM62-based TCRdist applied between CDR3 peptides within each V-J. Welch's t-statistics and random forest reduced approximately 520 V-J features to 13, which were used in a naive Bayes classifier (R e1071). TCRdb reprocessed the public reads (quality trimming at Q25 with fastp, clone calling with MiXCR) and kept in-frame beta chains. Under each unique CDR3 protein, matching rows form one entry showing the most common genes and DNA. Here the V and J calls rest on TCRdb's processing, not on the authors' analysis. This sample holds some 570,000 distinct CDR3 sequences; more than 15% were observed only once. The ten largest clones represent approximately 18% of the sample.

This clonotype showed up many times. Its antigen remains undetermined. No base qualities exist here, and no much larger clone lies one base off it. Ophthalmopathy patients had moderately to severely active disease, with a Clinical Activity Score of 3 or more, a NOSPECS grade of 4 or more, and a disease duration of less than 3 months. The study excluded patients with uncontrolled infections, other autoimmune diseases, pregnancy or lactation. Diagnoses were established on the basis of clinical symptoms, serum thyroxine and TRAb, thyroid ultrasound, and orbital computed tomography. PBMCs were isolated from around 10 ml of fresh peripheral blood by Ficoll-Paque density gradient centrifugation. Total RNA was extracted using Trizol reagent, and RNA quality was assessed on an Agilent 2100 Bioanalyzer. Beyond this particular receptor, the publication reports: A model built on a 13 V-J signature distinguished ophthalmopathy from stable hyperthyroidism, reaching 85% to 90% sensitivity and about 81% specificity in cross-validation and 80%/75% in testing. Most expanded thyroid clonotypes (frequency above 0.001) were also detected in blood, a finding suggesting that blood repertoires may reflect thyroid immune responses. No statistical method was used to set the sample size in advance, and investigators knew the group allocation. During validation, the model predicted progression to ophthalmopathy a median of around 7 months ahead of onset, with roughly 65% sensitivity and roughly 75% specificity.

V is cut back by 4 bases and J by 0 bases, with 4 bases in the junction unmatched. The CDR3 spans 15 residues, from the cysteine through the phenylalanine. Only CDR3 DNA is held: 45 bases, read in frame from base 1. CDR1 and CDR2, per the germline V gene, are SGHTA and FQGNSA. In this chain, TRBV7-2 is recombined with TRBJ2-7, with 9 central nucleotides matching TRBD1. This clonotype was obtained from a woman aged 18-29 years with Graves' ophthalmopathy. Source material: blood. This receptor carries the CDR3 CASSSQGAPSYEQYF. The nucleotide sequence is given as TGTGCCAGCAGCTCACAGGGGGCCCCCTCCTACGAGCAGTACTTC.